Following are 30 T cell receptor beta chains from one sample sequenced in a study of blood T cell repertoires in COVID-19. TCRdb's copy holds only in-frame clones and misses some; the assay was immunoSEQ multiplex PCR. The repertoire consists of approximately 150,000 clones, with 70% to 90% occurring once and the leading ten covering 5%. The sample taken for sequencing was peripheral blood. The receptors stem from a woman between 45 and 60 years old with acute or convalescent COVID-19.

J is TRBJ1-5 and V is TRBV10-1; D gene unclear. The CDR3 length is 17 residues. The V and J ends lost 2 bases and 0 bases respectively, with 14 bases between them. Germline V gene data show CDR1 as WNHNN and CDR2 as SYGVQD (reference sequence). The CDR3 region has the DNA TGCGCCAGCAGTGAGACAGCCATAATTTATAGCAATCAGCCCCAGCATTTT. Amino acids: CASSETAIIYSNQPQHF.

This clone occurred once. CDR3 sequence reads: CASGLEFGNTIYF. The CDR3 DNA sequence: TGTGCTAGTGGCCTAGAATTTGGAAACACCATATATTTT. V gene TRBV12-5 combines with J gene TRBJ1-3, with D unresolved. Germline CDR1 and CDR2: LGHNT and FRNRAP. Trimming removed 6 bases at V and 3 bases at J, with 9 bases between. This CDR3 has 13 residues.

V usage is TRBV7-2 and J usage is TRBJ1-2; 11 bases agree with TRBD1. After removal of 1 base from V and 5 bases from J, the junction contained 9 bases not matched to a gene. The length of the CDR3 is 17 residues. Germline V gene sequence: CDR1 SGHTA, CDR2 FQGNSA. The CDR3 region has the DNA TGTGCCAGCAGCTTAGACCGCGGACAGGGGGCTAGATATGGCTACACCTTC. This encodes CASSLDRGQGARYGYTF.

The rearrangement joins TRBV2 to TRBJ1-2; D gene unclear. The germline V gene encodes CDR1 SNHLY and CDR2 FYNNEI. There are 11 residues in the CDR3. Trimming took 5 bases from V and 4 from J, leaving 5 bases between them. CDR3 residues: CASSPTYGYTF. CDR3 DNA: TGTGCCAGCAGTCCTACCTATGGCTACACCTTC. Full variable domain (missing parts from reference TRBV2 and TRBJ1-2): EPEVTQTPSHQVTQMGQEVILRCVPISNHLYFYWYRQILGQKVEFLVSFYNNEISEKSEIFDDQFSVERPDGSNFTLKIRSTKLEDSAMYFCASSPTYGYTFGSGTRLTVV.

The chain links TRBV5-1 to TRBJ1-1, with TRBD1 matching 7 bases. Germline trimming cut 6 bases from V and 2 bases from J; bases unmatched to any gene: 7. The CDR3 covers 14 residues. Germline V gene data show CDR1 as SGHRS and CDR2 as YFSETQ. This CDR3 reads CASKRGTENTEAFF. The DNA for the CDR3 is TGCGCCAGCAAGCGTGGGACAGAAAACACTGAAGCTTTCTTT.

This chain joins TRBV7-6 and TRBJ2-7; D gene uncertain. Germline lookup yields CDR1 SGHVS and CDR2 FNYEAQ. V lost 5 bases, J lost 4 bases, and 12 bases lay in between. The CDR3 is 13 amino acids. CDR3 amino acids: CASSTPLHYEQYF. The CDR3 DNA reads TGTGCCAGCAGCACCCCACTCCATTACGAGCAGTACTTC.

The chain joins TRBV6-2 or TRBV6-3 to TRBJ1-5; D is unresolved. Germline V gives CDR1 MNHEY, CDR2 SVGEGT. Deletions cut 0 bases from V and 2 bases from J, with 14 bases between. This CDR3 has 17 amino acids. CDR3 loop: CASSYSLGREGNQPQHF. The CDR3 DNA sequence: TGTGCCAGCAGTTACTCTCTGGGGAGGGAAGGCAATCAGCCCCAGCATTTT.

V and J are TRBV4-3 and TRBJ1-3; 7 bases fit TRBD1. Germline assignment: CDR1 LGHNA and CDR2 YSLEER. The trim removed 3 bases at V and 4 bases at J, leaving 9 bases unmatched. The length of the CDR3 is 16 residues. Here the CDR3 reads CASSHFGRGLGNTIYF. In DNA form, the CDR3 reads TGCGCCAGCAGCCACTTCGGAAGGGGGCTCGGAAACACCATATATTTT.

The chain is built from TRBV10-3 and TRBJ2-3; 9 bases match TRBD2. This CDR3 region has 16 residues. CDR1 is ENHRY, CDR2 SYGVKD, per germline. After removal of 3 bases from V and 1 base from J, the junction contained 5 bases not matched to a gene. CDR3 sequence: CAISDSERGGTDTQYF. In DNA, the CDR3 is TGTGCCATCAGTGATTCGGAGCGGGGGGGCACAGATACGCAGTATTTT.

CDR3 bases: TGTGCCAGCTCACCACTCGTCAACACTGAAGCTTTCTTT. This gives the protein CASSPLVNTEAFF. This sequence joins TRBV18 and TRBJ1-1; D unclear. The V end lost 1 base, the J end lost 2 bases, and 5 bases lay between the germline ends. This CDR3 has 13 residues. Germline assignment: CDR1 KGHSH and CDR2 LQKENI. Supplemented by reference TRBV18 and TRBJ1-1, the full variable domain reads NAGVMQNPRHLVRRRGQEARLRCSPMKGHSHVYWYRQLPEEGLKFMVYLQKENIIDESGMPKERFSAEFPKEGPSILRIQQVVRGDSAAYFCASSPLVNTEAFFGQGTRLTVV.

The gene calls are TRBV28 and TRBJ1-2; tentative D call: TRBD1 (5 bases). Trimming took 5 bases from V and 0 from J, leaving 16 bases between them. Germline CDR1 and CDR2: MDHEN and SYDVKM. This CDR3 comprises 16 residues. The CDR3, as DNA: TGTGCCAGCAGTGCGATACAGGCCGTCTCTAACTATGGCTACACCTTC. Protein product: CASSAIQAVSNYGYTF.

The V gene is TRBV3-1 (or the pseudogene TRBV3-2), the J gene TRBJ1-4, with TRBD1 as a possible D gene (5 bases). The CDR3 length is 14 residues. V was clipped by 2 bases and J by 4 bases, with 8 bases between them. Germline CDR1 LGHDT, CDR2 YNNKEL (reference sequence). CDR3 region: CASSQWGDNEKLFF. CDR3 in DNA: TGTGCCAGCAGCCAATGGGGGGATAATGAAAAACTGTTTTTT.

The gene calls are TRBV28 and TRBJ2-3, with 11 bases matching TRBD2. Germline values: CDR1 MDHEN, CDR2 SYDVKM. The CDR3 consists of 17 residues. Trimming at V came to 7 bases and at J to 3 bases, leaving 12 bases not matched to a gene. CDR3 nucleotides: TGTGCCAGCACCCTTTTAGCGGGGGGGCTTGGGACAGATACGCAGTATTTT. Translation: CASTLLAGGLGTDTQYF.

The chain employs TRBV7-3 and TRBJ1-1; 7 bases are a match to TRBD1. V dropped 3 bases and J dropped 5; count of bases not matched to a gene: 3. The CDR3 length is 13 residues. Per germline, CDR1 SGHTA and CDR2 FQGTGA. The CDR3 bases are TGTGCCAGCAGCTTCGGGACAGATACTGAAGCTTTCTTT. Protein product: CASSFGTDTEAFF.

The V call is TRBV7-9, the J call TRBJ2-5; the D gene is possibly TRBD2 (5 bases). This CDR3 is built from 13 residues. Germline CDR1 reads SEHNR; CDR2 reads FQNEAQ (reference sequence). With 5 bases removed from V and 5 bases from J, the gap between germline ends came to 12 bases. The CDR3 sequence: CASSGSGGETQYF. The CDR3 DNA is TGTGCCAGCAGCGGGTCGGGCGGGGAGACCCAGTACTTC.

The CDR3 loop reads CASSPSYEQYF. In nucleotides, the CDR3 is TGTGCCAGCAGTCCCAGCTACGAGCAGTACTTC. The chain employs TRBV2 and TRBJ2-7; D remains ambiguous. This CDR3 region has 11 residues. Germline V lookup: CDR1 SNHLY, CDR2 FYNNEI. The V end lost 5 bases, the J end lost 3 bases, and 5 bases lay between the germline ends.

The CDR3 here is CASSLNRDRGTDTQYF. The CDR3 DNA reads as TGCGCCAGCAGCTTGAACCGGGACAGGGGCACAGATACGCAGTATTTT. The V and J genes are TRBV5-1 and TRBJ2-3; TRBD1 matches 9 bases. CDR1 and CDR2 from the germline V gene are SGHRS and YFSETQ. The CDR3 has 16 residues. The V and J ends lost 1 base and 1 base, in that order; junction bases with no gene match: 4.

This clone was detected a few times. The chain has TRBV7-6 and TRBJ2-7, with 7 bases that match TRBD1. From germline, CDR1 is SGHVS and CDR2 FNYEAQ. Unmatched junction bases numbered 7, after V lost 5 bases and J lost 6 bases. CDR3 length: 13 amino acids. The CDR3: CASSLETGLEQYF. The DNA for the CDR3 is TGTGCCAGCAGCCTGGAGACAGGGCTCGAGCAGTACTTC.

The chain uses TRBV11-2 and TRBJ2-1; weak D call: TRBD2 (5 bases). CDR3 size: 15 residues. The V end was cut by 5 bases, the J end by 7 bases, with 18 bases between. CDR1 is SGHAT and CDR2 is FQNNGV in the germline V gene. Here the CDR3 reads CASSPTAAVVNEQFF. The CDR3, as DNA: TGTGCCAGCAGCCCGACGGCAGCGGTAGTTAATGAGCAGTTCTTC.

In its sample, this clone was seen once. This chain connects TRBV5-1 to TRBJ2-6; 7 bases align to TRBD1. This CDR3 comprises 18 residues. CDR1 and CDR2 (germline): SGHRS, YFSETQ. With 4 bases clipped from V and 0 bases from J, the junction kept 10 bases outside the gene matches. CDR3 sequence reads: CASSKTGTDYSGANVLTF. CDR3 nucleotides: TGCGCCAGCAGCAAGACCGGGACAGACTACTCTGGGGCCAACGTCCTGACTTTC.

The chain joins TRBV5-4 to TRBJ2-7; 10 bases are a match to TRBD1. Germline lookup yields CDR1 SGHNT and CDR2 YYREEE (reference sequence). This CDR3 has 16 residues. V shed 3 bases and J 3 bases; nucleotides not matched to a gene: 9. CDR3 sequence: CASSSGGTGALYEQYF. The DNA of the CDR3 is TGTGCCAGCAGCTCGGGGGGGACAGGGGCCCTCTACGAGCAGTACTTC.

The chain carries TRBV2 and TRBJ1-3; 7 bases are shared with TRBD1. The CDR3 has 15 amino acids. Trimming removed 6 bases from V and 3 bases from J; junction bases left unmatched: 8. The germline gives CDR1 SNHLY, CDR2 FYNNEI. The CDR3 coding sequence is TGTGCCAGCAGCGACCAGACAGGGTTTGGAAACACCATATATTTT. Amino acids: CASSDQTGFGNTIYF.

The chain couples TRBV19 to TRBJ1-1; D is perhaps TRBD1 (6 bases). Trimming took 5 bases from V and 1 from J, leaving 11 bases between them. The CDR3 has 14 amino acids. Per germline, CDR1 LNHDA and CDR2 SQIVND (reference sequence). The CDR3 is CASSGWTENTEAFF. The CDR3 DNA follows: TGTGCCAGTAGTGGGTGGACAGAGAACACTGAAGCTTTCTTT.

The rearrangement uses TRBV6-2 or TRBV6-3 and TRBJ1-5, with D possibly TRBD1 on 5 matching bases. This CDR3 comprises 16 residues. The V gene's germline CDR1 is MNHEY and CDR2 SVGEGT. V lost 4 bases to trimming and J lost 0 bases, with 13 bases between them. The CDR3 here is CASSSFGGYSNQPQHF. The CDR3 DNA is TGTGCCAGCAGTTCCTTCGGGGGTTATAGCAATCAGCCCCAGCATTTT.

The rearrangement uses TRBV6-5 and TRBJ1-1, with 9 bases that match TRBD1. Germline CDR1 and CDR2: MNHEY and SVGAGI. The J segment lost 5 bases and the V segment lost 5 bases, leaving 9 bases of the junction unmatched. This CDR3 is built from 15 residues. Here the CDR3 reads CASSLGTGYGTEAFF. CDR3 nucleotides: TGTGCCAGCAGTCTTGGGACAGGGTATGGAACTGAAGCTTTCTTT.

This clone appeared a single time. The chain combines TRBV6-1 with TRBJ2-7; 10 nucleotides align to TRBD1. The CDR3 consists of 15 residues. Trimming took 6 bases from V and 2 from J; bases not matched to a gene: 7. Germline V gene sequence: CDR1 MNHNS, CDR2 SASEGT. The CDR3 protein is CASSLTGGEAYEQYF. The CDR3 DNA follows: TGTGCCAGCAGCTTGACAGGGGGCGAAGCCTACGAGCAGTACTTC.

This clone was seen a few times. This chain links TRBV3-1 (or the pseudogene TRBV3-2) with TRBJ2-7, with D hard to call. The CDR3 spans 16 residues. V was cut by 1 base and J by 0 bases, with 13 bases left in between. Germline CDR1 LGHDT, CDR2 YNNKEL (reference sequence). This chain's CDR3 is CASSQAHRVSSYEQYF. The CDR3 coding sequence is TGTGCCAGCAGCCAAGCTCATCGGGTAAGCTCCTACGAGCAGTACTTC.

The gene calls are TRBV6-5 and TRBJ2-1; D unclear. Between the trimmed V and J ends, which lost 0 bases and 9 bases, there was a span of 12 bases. The CDR3 has 14 amino acids. Germline-derived CDR1 and CDR2 are MNHEY and SVGAGI. CDR3 loop: CASSYSSKRTEQFF. CDR3 nucleotide sequence: TGTGCCAGCAGTTACTCGAGCAAGCGCACTGAGCAGTTCTTC.

The rearrangement uses TRBV7-9 and TRBJ2-5; tentatively, D is TRBD2 (6 bases). Trimming took off 5 bases at V and 5 bases at J, with 15 bases between the two ends. The CDR3 sequence is 14 residues long. In germline, CDR1 is SEHNR, CDR2 FQNEAQ (reference sequence). The CDR3 DNA sequence: TGTGCCAGCAGCGCTCGGGACTGGGTCGAGACCCAGTACTTC. It encodes CASSARDWVETQYF.

The chain couples TRBV19 to TRBJ1-1; perhaps TRBD1 as D (6 bases). The length of the CDR3 is 16 residues. V shed 5 bases and J shed 6 bases, with 22 bases lying between them. Germline CDR1 reads LNHDA; CDR2 reads SQIVND (reference sequence). DNA for the CDR3: TGTGCCAGTAGTCCCTCGCCCGGGGTAGGGGGGGCTGAAGCTTTCTTT. Residues: CASSPSPGVGGAEAFF.